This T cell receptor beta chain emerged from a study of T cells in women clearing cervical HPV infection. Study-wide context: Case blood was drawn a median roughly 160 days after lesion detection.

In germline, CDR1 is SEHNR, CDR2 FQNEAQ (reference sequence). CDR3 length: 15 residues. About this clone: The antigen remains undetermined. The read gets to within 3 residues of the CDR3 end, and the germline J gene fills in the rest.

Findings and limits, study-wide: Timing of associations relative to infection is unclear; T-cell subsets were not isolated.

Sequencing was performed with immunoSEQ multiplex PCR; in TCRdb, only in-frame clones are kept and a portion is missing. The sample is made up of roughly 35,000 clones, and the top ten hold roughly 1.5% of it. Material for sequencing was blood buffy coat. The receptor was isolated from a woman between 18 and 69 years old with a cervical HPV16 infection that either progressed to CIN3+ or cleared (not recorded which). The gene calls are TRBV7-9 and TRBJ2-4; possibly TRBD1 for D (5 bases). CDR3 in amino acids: CASSPGLNPGYGQYF. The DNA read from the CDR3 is TGTGCCAGCAGCCCAGGGCTAAACCCCGGCTATGGT. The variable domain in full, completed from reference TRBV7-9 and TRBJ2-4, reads DTGVSQNPRHKITKRGQNVTFRCDPISEHNRLYWYRQTLGQGPEFLTYFQNEAQLEKSRLLSDRFSAERPKGSFSTLEIQRTEQGDSAMYLCASSPGLNPGYGQYFGAGTRLSVL.